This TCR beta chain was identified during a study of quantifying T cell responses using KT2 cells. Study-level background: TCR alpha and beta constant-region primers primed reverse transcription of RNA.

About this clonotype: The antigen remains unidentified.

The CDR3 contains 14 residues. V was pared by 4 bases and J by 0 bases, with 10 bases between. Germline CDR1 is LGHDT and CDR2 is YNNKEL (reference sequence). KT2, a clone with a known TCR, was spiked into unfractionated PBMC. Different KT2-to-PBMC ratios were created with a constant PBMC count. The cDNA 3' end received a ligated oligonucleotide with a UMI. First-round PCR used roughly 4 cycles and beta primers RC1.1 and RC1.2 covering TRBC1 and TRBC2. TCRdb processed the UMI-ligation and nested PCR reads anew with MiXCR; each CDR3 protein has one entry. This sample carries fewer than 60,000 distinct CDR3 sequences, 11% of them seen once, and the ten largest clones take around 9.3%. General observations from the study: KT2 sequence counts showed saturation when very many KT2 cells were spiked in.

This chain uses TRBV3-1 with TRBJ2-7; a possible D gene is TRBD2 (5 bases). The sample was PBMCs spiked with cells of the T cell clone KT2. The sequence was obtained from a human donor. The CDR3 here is CASSLQTTSYEQYF. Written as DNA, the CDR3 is TGTGCCAGCAGCCTTCAGACTACCTCCTACGAGCAGTACTTC.